The rows below give T cell receptor beta chains drawn from one sample of a study of shared clonotypes between healthy human individuals. The table came from immunoSEQ multiplex PCR; TCRdb's copy has only in-frame clones and leaves some out. The table shows a few million clones, with 85% to 95% occurring only once. The sequenced sample consisted of naive CD4+ T cells from PBMCs. Receptors originate from a man aged 18 to 29 in good health. Some clones in this sample may be carry-over from other donors' samples. CDR3s include the opening cysteine and the closing phenylalanine or tryptophan. Each record gives: J gene, V gene, clone size, CDR3 protein. Some rows have no size entry. The others give once, few or many, or a class for an expanded clone.

TRBJ2-1,TRBV5-4,.,CASSLGLAEPNEQFF
TRBJ1-2,TRBV7-3,few,CAGTDRGYYGYTF
TRBJ2-3,TRBV6-6,.,CASSYSVSSVGQYF
TRBJ1-4,TRBV27,.,CASSLFGTSNEKLFF
TRBJ2-5,TRBV10-3,.,CAISVGTERLETQYF
TRBJ1-2,TRBV6-5,few,CAATKGGNYGYTF
TRBJ2-5,TRBV7-2,.,CASSWEGSVQETQYF
TRBJ1-2,TRBV5-4,.,CASSFELSNYGYTF
TRBJ1-2,TRBV12-5,.,CASGGQYGYTF
TRBJ2-7,TRBV6-5,.,CASSSGTSVYEQYF
TRBJ1-1,TRBV7-3,once,CASSLGAPGENTEAFF
TRBJ2-7,TRBV6-6,.,CASSYVRENYEQYF
TRBJ2-7,TRBV7-8,.,CASSLAAYEQYF
TRBJ2-1,TRBV10-3,.,CAISQLARHNEQFF
TRBJ2-3,TRBV28,.,CASSPPVNTQYF
TRBJ1-4,TRBV7-9,.,CASSPGQKGEKLFF
TRBJ2-1,TRBV5-1,.,CASSFVVGNEQFF
TRBJ1-4,TRBV28,.,CASSLSTTNEKLFF
TRBJ1-1,TRBV5-1,once,CASSLEQSAEAFF
TRBJ2-1,TRBV10-3,.,CAISPGTDYNEQFF
TRBJ2-6,TRBV15,.,CATSRRGSGANVLTF
TRBJ2-7,TRBV6-1,.,CASSEAAGGLRGYEQYF
TRBJ2-2,TRBV5-4,.,CASSFRQPNTGELFF
TRBJ2-1,TRBV6-4,.,CASSVSSSGRYNEQFF
TRBJ1-4,TRBV7-9,.,CASSLRTPTNEKLFF
TRBJ2-5,TRBV11-1,.,CASSLEATSGLPNGVTQYF
TRBJ1-2,TRBV27,.,CASSLLGLGYGYTF
TRBJ1-4,TRBV7-9,.,CASSSRYSNRGFRKKLFF
TRBJ2-3,TRBV5-1,.,CASSIQPGGITDTQYF
TRBJ2-2,TRBV7-6,.,CASSSSGGLTGELFF
TRBJ2-1,TRBV7-9,.,CASKYLAGSYNEQFF
TRBJ1-1,TRBV11-2,once,CASSRGRQGRGWGRAFF
TRBJ2-4,TRBV19,.,CASSLRDSQYF
TRBJ1-2,TRBV2,.,CASSVRGGYTF
TRBJ2-3,TRBV4-3,.,CASSQDFGGTDTQYF
TRBJ2-7,TRBV27,.,CASRSLGEGSYEQYF
TRBJ2-3,TRBV7-9,.,CASSLRAASGRLVADTQYF
TRBJ2-5,TRBV5-1,.,CASKEGGETQYF
TRBJ2-3,TRBV29-1,.,CSVRGRSTDTQYF
TRBJ2-1,TRBV7-3,.,CASSDRQGVDNEQFF
TRBJ1-1,TRBV6-1,.,CASTDRGFSGTEAFF
TRBJ2-1,TRBV2,once,CASSSLTNEQFF
TRBJ2-5,TRBV5-1,once,CASSSGTSGRETQYF
TRBJ2-5,TRBV5-4,.,CASSPGQRQETQYF
TRBJ2-5,TRBV5-1,once,CASNPSGRAGHSQETQYF
TRBJ2-7,TRBV6-1,.,CASRGLVYEQYF
TRBJ1-2,TRBV4-2,.,CASSQAYYGYTF
TRBJ1-5,TRBV6-1,.,CASSPQGRDGPQHF
TRBJ1-2,TRBV28,.,CATHGLNYGYTF
TRBJ2-3,TRBV11-3,once,CASSRGLAGGTDTQYF
TRBJ2-3,TRBV5-1,.,CASSVVIPSTDTQYF
TRBJ2-3,TRBV30,.,CAWSLSASGDVWTDTQYF
TRBJ2-7,TRBV30,.,CAWRDLREQYF
TRBJ2-7,TRBV15,.,CATSKRTGGAGNEQYF
TRBJ2-3,TRBV6-1,.,CASSVAEGSTDTQYF
TRBJ2-5,TRBV2,.,CASSRSLPPETQYF
TRBJ1-5,TRBV5-5,.,CASSPWVERNQPQHF
TRBJ1-1,TRBV5-1,.,CASSLDPGTEAFF